The 9 T cell receptor beta chains given below trace back to one sample, sequenced in a study of blood T cells in healthy people across ages. It was with a sample-barcoded 5' primer and a J-beta primer mix that a second PCR of about 7 to 12 cycles was run. TCRdb itself ran the 5' RACE reads through MiXCR, one entry per CDR3 protein. The sample yields about 1.7 million distinct CDR3 sequences, over 25% seen once. The sequencing input was blood. The receptor source for this set is a woman aged 25 to 45 in good health.

The chain has TRBV6-6 and TRBJ1-3; 10 positions agree with TRBD1. V shed 6 bases, J shed 2 bases, and the junction held 4 bases outside the gene matches. The germline V gene encodes CDR1 MNHNY and CDR2 SVGAGI (reference sequence). This CDR3 is 15 amino acids long. The CDR3 region has the DNA TGTGCCAGCAGGTCCGGGACAGGGGCTGGAAACACCATATATTTT. Protein product: CASRSGTGAGNTIYF.

About this clonotype: This may stem from a read error, because a much larger clone lies one nucleotide away. J is TRBJ2-7 and V is TRBV15; no reliable D call. The V end lost 0 bases, the J end lost 3 bases, and 6 bases lay between the germline ends. Germline V gene data show CDR1 as LNHNV and CDR2 as YYDKDF (reference sequence). This CDR3 contains 13 residues. CDR3: CATSRDPVYEQYF. The CDR3 coding sequence is TGTGCCACCAGCAGAGATCCGGTCTACGAGCAGTACTTC.

This clonotype turned up a few times. V and J are TRBV5-5 and TRBJ2-2; possibly TRBD1 or TRBD2 for D (5 bases each). Germline-derived CDR1 and CDR2 are SGHKS and YYEKEE (reference sequence). The V and J ends lost 7 bases and 6 bases respectively, with 16 bases between them. The CDR3 sequence is 14 residues long. The CDR3 DNA is TGTGCCAGCTATCGGTCCCTGGGGGCCGGGGAGCTGTTTTTT. Protein sequence: CASYRSLGAGELFF.

V and J are TRBV7-2 and TRBJ2-3; D is possibly TRBD2 (5 bases). Trimming shortened V by 2 bases and J by 3 bases, and 15 bases separated the two germline ends. Germline V gives CDR1 SGHTA, CDR2 FQGNSA. CDR3 length equals 16 residues. The CDR3 loop is CASSLSSGRGTDTQYF. CDR3 nucleotide sequence: TGTGCCAGCAGCTTATCGAGCGGAAGAGGGACAGATACGCAGTATTTT.

This clonotype was recorded a few times. This chain uses TRBV20-1 with TRBJ2-1; perhaps TRBD2 as D (5 bases). The CDR3 runs 14 residues. The V gene lost 6 bases and the J gene lost 4 bases, with 16 bases spanning the gap. CDR1 is DFQATT, CDR2 SNEGSKA, per germline (reference sequence). The DNA for the CDR3 is TGCAGTGCCCCGAGAGGGCCTGCTTACAATGAGCAGTTCTTC. This translates into CSAPRGPAYNEQFF.

Notes on this clonotype: One junction end disagrees with the germline gene, perhaps due to a read error. V gene TRBV18 combines with J gene TRBJ2-1; maybe TRBD2 (5 bases). CDR1 is KGHSH and CDR2 is LQKENI in the germline V gene. This CDR3 has 15 residues. CDR3 amino acids: CTSSPRTRTYNEQFF. The CDR3 region has the DNA TGTACCAGCTCACCGCGTACTAGGACCTACAATGAGCAGTTCTTC. Looking up the rest from reference TRBV18 and TRBJ2-1 gives the full variable domain: NAGVMQNPRHLVRRRGQEARLRCSPMKGHSHVYWYRQLPEEGLKFMVYLQKENIIDESGMPKERFSAEFPKEGPSILRIQQVVRGDSAAYFCTSSPRTRTYNEQFFGPGTRLTVL.

This chain connects TRBV9 to TRBJ2-3, with 7 positions matching TRBD1. This CDR3 is built from 14 residues. The germline V gene has CDR1 SGDLS and CDR2 YYNGEE. V gave up 5 bases and J gave up 2 bases; unmatched junction bases: 5. The CDR3 loop reads CASRRTGDTDTQYF. The CDR3 nucleotides read TGTGCCAGCAGGAGGACAGGAGACACAGATACGCAGTATTTT.

This clonotype was seen a handful of times. One junction end disagrees with the germline gene, perhaps due to a read error. V gene TRBV12-3 or TRBV12-4 combines with J gene TRBJ2-5; 13 bases map to TRBD2. The CDR3 totals 16 residues. CDR3 in DNA: TGTGCCAGCAGCCGCGTGGGACTAGCGGGGAAGGAGACCCGGTACTTC. Its translation: CASSRVGLAGKETRYF.

This clonotype appeared a single time. This chain uses TRBV7-2 with TRBJ1-5; D is undetermined. Germline V gene data show CDR1 as SGHTA and CDR2 as FQGNSA. The CDR3 has 13 residues. V was pared by 5 bases and J by 3 bases, with 8 bases between. CDR3 coding DNA: TGTGCCAGCAGCCCGGCGATCAATCAGCCCCAGCATTTT. Amino acid sequence: CASSPAINQPQHF.